This T cell receptor beta chain is from a study of CD8 T cells in ankylosing spondylitis (dated by TCRdb to 2017 to 2019). About the study as a whole: The study profiled T cell receptor beta repertoires in healthy donors and ankylosing spondylitis patients to find disease-linked TCR variants. The full study cohort comprised approximately 23 ankylosing spondylitis patients and approximately 100 healthy donors. Peripheral blood was sampled, and synovial fluid was additionally collected from ankylosing spondylitis patients.

General findings and caveats noted by the study authors: Blood from ankylosing spondylitis patients appeared to be characterized by a TCR beta motif made up of about 8 highly homologous amino acid variants. A CD8+ phenotype was shown by the disease-linked clones, which were found at relatively low frequencies in peripheral blood. Some motif variants were previously reported in synovial fluid and blood of reactive arthritis patients, suggesting common disease-initiation mechanisms. Significant enrichment of the disease-linked clones was reported in matched synovial fluid samples from ankylosing spondylitis patients.

V and J are trimmed by 4 bases and 4 bases, and the gene matches miss 5 bases of the junction. The CDR3 goes from the cysteine to the phenylalanine over 15 residues. The CDR3 DNA has 45 bases and is translated from base 1. This clonotype was seen ten or more times. Its antigen target is currently unknown. One base away there is no much larger clone; base qualities are not given. TCRdb names Illumina HiSeq 2500 as the instrument used. TCR beta libraries were prepared by quantitative 5'-RACE with molecular barcodes. Per the source publication's procedure: A new computational method based on a probabilistic model of VDJ rearrangement was used to identify disease-linked TCR variants. The public reads were run again by TCRdb, first through fastp at Q25 and then through MiXCR, and only productive beta chains were kept. When rows share a CDR3 protein, they turn into one entry using the most common DNA and genes. TCRdb's processing, not the authors' own work, is the source of the V and J calls. The sample contains 100,000 to 150,000 distinct CDR3 sequences, about a tenth of them found a single time. Of the sample, approximately 3.6% falls within the top ten clones.

Sequencing was carried out using blood, either unsorted or a sorted T cell fraction (not recorded which). The source is a male donor with ankylosing spondylitis or in good health (not recorded which). The V gene is TRBV12-3 or TRBV12-4 and the J gene is TRBJ2-1; 9 nucleotides in the junction match TRBD1. CDR3 loop: CASSSTGGRYNEQFF. Here is the DNA: TGTGCCAGCAGTTCGACAGGGGGACGTTACAATGAGCAGTTCTTC.